The 17 T cell receptor beta chains given below trace back to one sample, sequenced in a study of a mutant IDH1 vaccine in newly diagnosed glioma. Some clones are missing from TCRdb's copy, which holds only in-frame ones; the method was immunoSEQ multiplex PCR. This table holds over 50,000 clones, approximately 87% found once. The time point was: week 23, last vaccination. Doses of 300 ug of mutant IDH1 20-mer peptide were given with topical imiquimod. The antigens these receptors bind are not known. The specimen comprised PBMCs, sampled from a glioma patient whose treatment included an IDH1 peptide vaccine. These receptors all come from a man between 18 and 35 years old with glioma.

V and J are TRBV9 and TRBJ2-1, with D possibly matching TRBD2 (6 bases). The ends were cut back, 2 bases at V and 9 bases at J, with 15 bases in the middle. Germline V gene lookup returns CDR1 SGDLS and CDR2 YYNGEE. CDR3 size: 14 residues. The CDR3: CASSVDDTSSEQFF. CDR3 DNA: TGTGCCAGCAGCGTCGACGACACTAGCTCTGAGCAGTTCTTC.

The rearrangement uses TRBV7-2 and TRBJ2-3, with D uncertain. V lost 5 bases to trimming and J lost 4 bases, with 4 bases between them. CDR1 and CDR2 from the germline V gene are SGHTA and FQGNSA. CDR3 length: 11 amino acids. CDR3 sequence reads: CASSAADTQYF. CDR3 DNA sequence: TGTGCCAGCAGCGCAGCAGATACGCAGTATTTT.

CDR3 bases: TGTGCCAGCAGCTCGACGGGTACTAACTATGGCTACACCTTC. Protein sequence: CASSSTGTNYGYTF. The V call is TRBV11-2, the J call TRBJ1-2; D is ambiguous. The germline V gene has CDR1 SGHAT and CDR2 FQNNGV. The CDR3 spans 14 residues. V lost 4 bases and J lost 0, with 9 bases in between.

This chain connects TRBV2 to TRBJ2-5, with TRBD2 matching over 13 bases. Unmatched junction bases numbered 5, after V lost 5 bases and J lost 5 bases. The CDR3 is 15 residues long. In germline, CDR1 is SNHLY, CDR2 FYNNEI. CDR3: CASSSGTSGVETQYF. The CDR3, as DNA: TGTGCCAGCAGTTCAGGGACTAGCGGGGTCGAGACCCAGTACTTC.

This sequence joins TRBV5-4 and TRBJ1-2; possibly TRBD1 for D (5 bases). V lost 7 bases and J 1 base, leaving 20 bases between the germline ends. CDR1 and CDR2 (germline): SGHNT, YYREEE (reference sequence). The CDR3 spans 16 residues. CDR3 DNA sequence: TGTGCCAGCCAAGGGAGGGGCCCCAAGGATAACTATGGCTACACCTTC. As protein: CASQGRGPKDNYGYTF.

The chain carries TRBV7-6 and TRBJ2-1; D is undetermined. V was trimmed by 1 base and J by 1 base, leaving 14 bases between them. The CDR3 loop spans 17 amino acids. Germline V gene data show CDR1 as SGHVS and CDR2 as FNYEAQ. The CDR3 is CASSLGHPRISYNEQFF. Here the CDR3 DNA reads TGTGCCAGCAGCTTAGGACACCCCAGGATATCCTACAATGAGCAGTTCTTC.

The V gene is TRBV27, the J gene TRBJ1-5, with D tentatively TRBD1 (5 bases). Trimming shortened V by 2 bases and J by 1 base, and 9 bases separated the two germline ends. Germline values: CDR1 MNHEY, CDR2 SMNVEV (reference sequence). There are 15 residues in the CDR3. For the CDR3, the DNA is TGTGCCAGCAGTTTAATTCGGGGGAGCAATCAGCCCCAGCATTTT. This translates into CASSLIRGSNQPQHF.

The rearrangement joins TRBV7-9 to TRBJ1-5; TRBD1 is a possible D gene (5 bases). CDR1 SEHNR and CDR2 FQNEAQ come from the germline V gene (reference sequence). This CDR3 has 13 residues. V was cut by 3 bases and J by 4 bases, with 7 bases left in between. The CDR3 protein is CASSFGGNQPQHF. The CDR3 DNA reads as TGTGCCAGCAGCTTCGGGGGGAATCAGCCCCAGCATTTT.

The chain links TRBV7-2 to TRBJ2-5; tentative D call: TRBD1 (5 bases). The length of the CDR3 is 14 residues. Trimming shortened V by 5 bases and J by 4 bases, and 14 bases separated the two germline ends. CDR1 and CDR2 (germline): SGHTA, FQGNSA. The CDR3 loop reads CASSKPGIRETQYF. CDR3 sequence (DNA): TGTGCCAGCAGCAAACCAGGGATTAGAGAGACCCAGTACTTC.

The V gene is TRBV18, the J gene TRBJ1-2, with D unresolved. Germline loops: CDR1 KGHSH, CDR2 LQKENI. This CDR3 comprises 16 residues. V was cut by 1 base and J by 1 base, with 13 bases left in between. CDR3 nucleotides: TGTGCCAGCTCACCACTAGGAGACACTTATAACTATGGCTACACCTTC. Translation: CASSPLGDTYNYGYTF.

The gene calls are TRBV4-3 and TRBJ2-7; 7 nucleotides align to TRBD1. CDR1 and CDR2 from the germline V gene are LGHNA and YSLEER. The CDR3 is 14 amino acids. The ends lost 3 bases at V and 1 base at J; junction bases unmatched: 3. CDR3 coding DNA: TGCGCCAGCAGCCACGGACAGGAGTCCTACGAGCAGTACTTC. Amino acids: CASSHGQESYEQYF.

This chain uses TRBV5-1 with TRBJ1-2; 7 bases are a match to TRBD1. Per the germline V gene, CDR1 is SGHRS and CDR2 is YFSETQ. Trimming took 0 bases from V and 8 from J; bases not matched to a gene: 7. The CDR3 extends over 14 amino acids. This CDR3 is CASSLVWTGGGYTF. The DNA for the CDR3 is TGCGCCAGCAGCTTGGTTTGGACAGGAGGAGGCTACACCTTC.

The V call is TRBV10-3, the J call TRBJ1-1, with TRBD1 identical over 10 bases. This CDR3 is 15 amino acids long. Germline V gene lookup returns CDR1 ENHRY and CDR2 SYGVKD. V dropped 3 bases and J dropped 7; count of bases not matched to a gene: 8. The CDR3 sequence is CAISDLGQGYNEAFF. The CDR3 DNA is TGTGCCATCAGTGATTTGGGACAGGGGTATAATGAAGCTTTCTTT.

The CDR3 loop is CASSSRTSGYGELFF. The CDR3 region has the DNA TGTGCCAGCAGCTCTCGGACTAGCGGATACGGGGAGCTGTTTTTT. This rearrangement joins TRBV7-3 to TRBJ2-2; 10 bases match TRBD2. Germline V lookup: CDR1 SGHTA, CDR2 FQGTGA. The CDR3 totals 15 residues. V shed 4 bases and J 7 bases; nucleotides not matched to a gene: 6.

This chain connects TRBV10-3 to TRBJ1-5; D not certain. Per the germline V gene, CDR1 is ENHRY and CDR2 is SYGVKD. V was cut by 0 bases and J by 0 bases, with 15 bases left in between. CDR3 length equals 18 residues. In DNA, the CDR3 is TGTGCCATCAGTGAGTCTTTTTTCTGGGTAGATAGCAATCAGCCCCAGCATTTT. It translates to CAISESFFWVDSNQPQHF.

The chain uses TRBV7-9 and TRBJ2-3, with 10 bases identical to TRBD2. Germline V gene lookup returns CDR1 SEHNR and CDR2 FQNEAQ (reference sequence). The length of the CDR3 is 18 residues. The V and J ends lost 3 bases and 6 bases, in that order; junction bases with no gene match: 15. Here the CDR3 reads CASSFFGWASGGGDTQYF. The CDR3 DNA reads as TGTGCCAGCAGCTTTTTCGGCTGGGCTAGCGGGGGCGGGGATACGCAGTATTTT. Full variable domain (rest looked up from reference TRBV7-9 and TRBJ2-3): DTGVSQNPRHKITKRGQNVTFRCDPISEHNRLYWYRQTLGQGPEFLTYFQNEAQLEKSRLLSDRFSAERPKGSFSTLEIQRTEQGDSAMYLCASSFFGWASGGGDTQYFGPGTRLTVL.

The chain recombines TRBV19 with TRBJ1-3; no firm D call. Trimming left V 6 bases short and J 0 bases short, with 9 bases between. The CDR3 runs 14 residues. Germline V gene lookup returns CDR1 LNHDA and CDR2 SQIVND (reference sequence). CDR3 DNA: TGTGCCAGTAGAGCGGCGAACTCTGGAAACACCATATATTTT. Its protein product is CASRAANSGNTIYF.